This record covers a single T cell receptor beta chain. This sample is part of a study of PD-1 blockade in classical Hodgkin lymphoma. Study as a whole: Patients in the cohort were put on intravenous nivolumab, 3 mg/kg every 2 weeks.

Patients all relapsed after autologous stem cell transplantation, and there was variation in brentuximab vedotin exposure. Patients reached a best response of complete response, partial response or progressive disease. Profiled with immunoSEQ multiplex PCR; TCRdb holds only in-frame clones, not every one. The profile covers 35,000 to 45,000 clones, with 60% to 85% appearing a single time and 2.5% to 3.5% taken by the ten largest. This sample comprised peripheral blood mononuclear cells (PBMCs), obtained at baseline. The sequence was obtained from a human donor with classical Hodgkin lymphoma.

This CDR3 is CASSQELGYNEQFF. Here the CDR3 DNA reads TGCGCCAGCAGCCAAGAACTAGGATACAATGAGCAGTTCTTC. The chain recombines TRBV4-3 with TRBJ2-1; D might be TRBD2 (5 bases). The germline V and J ends were trimmed by 0 bases and 4 bases, with 7 bases remaining between them. Germline V CDR1 and CDR2: LGHNA, YSLEER. The CDR3 loop spans 14 amino acids.